A selection of T cell receptor beta chains follows, all from one sample in a study of shared clonotypes between healthy human individuals. TCRdb's copy holds only in-frame clones and misses some; the assay was immunoSEQ multiplex PCR. The table records some 1 million clones, under 80% of them present only once. Sequencing input: memory CD4+ T cells sorted from blood. The receptors stem from a man aged 18-30 years in good health. Both conserved end residues are part of each CDR3. A D gene is named only where the DNA matches it firmly. Clone size appears in some rows only: once, few, many, or a class for an expanded clone.

.,TRBJ2-2,.,TRBV10-2,TGCGCCAGCAGTGATCCCTCCGGGGAGAACACCGGGGAGCTGTTTTTT,CASSDPSGENTGELFF
.,TRBJ2-1,.,TRBV19,TGTGCCAGTAGTATAGAGGGGACAACCTACAATGAGCAGTTCTTC,CASSIEGTTYNEQFF
TRBD1,TRBJ1-1,many,TRBV5-4,TGTGCCAGCAGCTTACCGGGACAGGGGGGGACTGAAGCTTTCTTT,CASSLPGQGGTEAFF
.,TRBJ1-2,.,TRBV28,TGTGCCAGCAGTCCCCACCGATCGCGGGGTAACTATGGCTACACCTTC,CASSPHRSRGNYGYTF
TRBD2,TRBJ2-5,.,TRBV19,TGTGCCAGTAGTACTATAGCGGGGGATAAGAAGACCCAGTACTTC,CASSTIAGDKKTQYF
.,TRBJ1-5,few,TRBV28,TGTGCCAGCAGTTTAGTTCAGGGTCATCAGCCCCAGCATTTT,CASSLVQGHQPQHF
TRBD1,TRBJ2-7,.,TRBV18,TGTGCCAGCTCACCGACCGGGACAGGGTACGACCAGTACTTC,CASSPTGTGYDQYF
.,TRBJ2-5,once,TRBV4-1,TGCGCCAGCAGCCAAGGGAGAGGAGGGGGGGCAGAGACCCAGTACTTC,CASSQGRGGGAETQYF
.,TRBJ2-7,.,TRBV4-1,TGCGCCAGCAGCCAAGTTAGCTCCTACGAGCAGTACTTC,CASSQVSSYEQYF
TRBD1,TRBJ2-7,once,TRBV5-4,TGTGCCAGCAGCAGGGGACAGGGGCTTTCCTACGAGCAGTACTTC,CASSRGQGLSYEQYF
.,TRBJ2-1,.,TRBV19,TGTGCCAGTAGTATCTCTCGGGCTGGCGAGCAGTTCTTC,CASSISRAGEQFF
TRBD2,TRBJ2-7,.,TRBV7-2,TGTGCCAGCAGCTCCTCCGCGACTAGCGGAACCTACGAGCAGTACTTC,CASSSSATSGTYEQYF
TRBD1,TRBJ2-7,few,TRBV5-6,TGTGCCAGCAGCAGGTTGGGACAGGGTCGGTACGAGCAGTACTTC,CASSRLGQGRYEQYF
TRBD1,TRBJ2-3,.,TRBV10-3,TGTGCCATCAGTGAGTCGACGACCGGGACAGGGGCGGGTACGCAGTATTTT,CAISESTTGTGAGTQYF
.,TRBJ2-3,.,TRBV5-6,TGTGCCAGCAGCTTGGCCTCGGGGGCCGGGGATACGCAGTATTTT,CASSLASGAGDTQYF
.,TRBJ1-5,.,TRBV29-1,TGCAGCGTTGGTGAGGGCGGGCAGCCCCAGCATTTT,CSVGEGGQPQHF
TRBD1,TRBJ1-4,.,TRBV5-4,TGTGCCAGCAGCCAGGGACAGAGAAATGAAAAACTGTTTTTT,CASSQGQRNEKLFF
.,TRBJ2-5,.,TRBV6-5,TGTGCCAGCAGTTACGGGGAGCGAGAGACCCAGTACTTC,CASSYGERETQYF
TRBD1,TRBJ1-2,.,TRBV25-1,TGTGCCAGCAGTGGACAGGGGACAACTAACTATGGCTACACCTTC,CASSGQGTTNYGYTF
TRBD1,TRBJ2-1,.,TRBV25-1,TGTGCCAGCAGTGAATTCGTGGGACAGGGGAAAAATGAGCAGTTCTTC,CASSEFVGQGKNEQFF
.,TRBJ1-4,.,TRBV28,TGTGCCAGCAGTCCCCTAGGGGCGACTAATGAAAAACTGTTTTTT,CASSPLGATNEKLFF
.,TRBJ2-7,.,TRBV18,TGTGCCAGCTCACCCACGCCCCAGGCAGACGAGCAGTACTTC,CASSPTPQADEQYF